The 8 T cell receptor beta chains below all came from one sample that was sequenced in a study of T cell clonality in common variable immunodeficiency. Findings of the study overall: In common variable immunodeficiency, TCR beta chains reportedly carried fewer deletions and N-nucleotide insertions.

Antigen specificity for these receptors is unknown. The table came from immunoSEQ multiplex PCR; TCRdb's copy has only in-frame clones and leaves some out. Altogether about 20,000 clones were found in the sample, and no singletons occur. Sequencing was performed on peripheral blood mononuclear cells. The source of these receptors is a human donor with common variable immunodeficiency.

About this clone itself: The sequenced fragment ends 3 residues before the CDR3 boundary, so the rest is inferred from the germline J gene. V is TRBV7-9 and J is TRBJ1-5; D not certain. The CDR3 extends over 13 amino acids. The V and J ends lost 4 bases and 7 bases respectively, with 11 bases between them. Germline V CDR1 and CDR2: SEHNR, FQNEAQ (reference sequence). Partial CDR3 DNA: TGTGCCAGCAGCTCCTCAGGTCGACAGCCC. Encoded protein: CASSSSGRQP. The entire CDR3 sequence reads CASSSSGRQPQHF.

Many counts were recorded for this clone. The CDR3 end is not reached by the read, which stops 3 residues before it; the germline J gene fills it in. V is TRBV10-3 and J is TRBJ2-3; no clear D gene. The length of the CDR3 is 12 residues. Germline CDR1 reads ENHRY; CDR2 reads SYGVKD. The sequenced CDR3 bases are TGTGCCATCAGTGAGGATTCGCGGACG. This codes for CAISEDSRT. In full, the CDR3 is CAISEDSRTQYF.

The CDR3 here is CASSPNRGTYEQYF. CDR3 DNA, as far as it was read: TGTGCCAGCTCACCTAACAGGGGGACCTACGAG. V usage is TRBV18 and J usage is TRBJ2-7; 8 nucleotides line up with TRBD1. Sequencing ends 3 residues short of the CDR3 end; the germline J gene provides the rest. CDR3 length: 14 amino acids. Trimming took 3 bases from V and 2 from J; bases not matched to a gene: 3. CDR1 is KGHSH, CDR2 LQKENI, per germline.

The table lists this clone with a few counts. The read is 3 residues too short to cover the CDR3 end, so that end is filled in from the germline J gene. The chain has TRBV18 and TRBJ2-1; possible D gene TRBD2, 6 bases. Germline CDR1 is KGHSH and CDR2 is LQKENI. V was cut by 6 bases and J by 3 bases, with 15 bases left in between. CDR3 size: 15 residues. CDR3 sequence reads: CASSLTGDFYNEQFF. The DNA read from the CDR3 is TGTGCCAGCTCTCTAACGGGGGATTTCTACAATGAG.

The sample holds a few counts of this clone. The CDR3 extends 3 residues past the end of the read, so its final part is completed from the germline J gene. The gene calls are TRBV6-2 or TRBV6-3 and TRBJ2-1, with TRBD2 matching over 11 bases. CDR1 is MNHEY and CDR2 is SVGEGT in the germline V gene. The CDR3 runs to 16 residues. V was clipped by 2 bases and J by 6 bases; unmatched bases: 6. CDR3 in amino acids: CASSYALAGGSNEQFF. CDR3 bases read: TGTGCCAGCAGTTACGCCCTAGCGGGAGGTAGCAATGAG.

This clone was seen a few times. The observed sequence ends 3 residues before the CDR3 terminus, with the missing tail filled in from the germline J gene. The rearrangement links TRBV18 to TRBJ2-7; 7 nucleotides line up with TRBD1. V was clipped by 1 base and J by 4 bases; unmatched bases: 7. Germline CDR1 and CDR2: KGHSH and LQKENI. The CDR3 loop spans 15 amino acids. Incomplete CDR3 DNA: TGTGCCAGCTCACCACTTTCCGGGACAGCTTACGAG. It encodes CASSPLSGTAYE. The CDR3 as a whole reads CASSPLSGTAYEQYF. The full variable domain, its missing parts supplied by reference TRBV18 and TRBJ2-7, is NAGVMQNPRHLVRRRGQEARLRCSPMKGHSHVYWYRQLPEEGLKFMVYLQKENIIDESGMPKERFSAEFPKEGPSILRIQQVVRGDSAAYFCASSPLSGTAYEQYFGPGTRLTVT.

By its share, this clone is medium-sized. The read stops 3 residues short of the end of the CDR3; the missing end is completed from the germline J gene. The V call is TRBV6-2 or TRBV6-3, the J call TRBJ2-7; TRBD1 agrees at 9 bases. V dropped 6 bases and J dropped 5; count of bases not matched to a gene: 14. The CDR3 covers 16 residues. Germline values: CDR1 MNHEY, CDR2 SVGEGT. CDR3 DNA, as far as it was read: TGTGCCAGCAGCCCTGTCCCGGGACAGGGTTCCGACGAG. This sequence encodes CASSPVPGQGSDE. The whole CDR3 region reads CASSPVPGQGSDEQYF.

As for this clone: Sequencing ends 3 residues short of the CDR3 end; the germline J gene provides the rest. The rearrangement links TRBV7-9 to TRBJ2-5; possibly TRBD2 for D (5 bases). V lost 5 bases and J 3 bases, leaving 16 bases between the germline ends. CDR1 SEHNR and CDR2 FQNEAQ come from the germline V gene (reference sequence). The CDR3 sequence is 15 residues long. The CDR3 is CASSPVYSGEETQYF. The covered CDR3 bases are TGTGCCAGCAGCCCCGTTTACAGCGGAGAAGAGACC.